These T cell receptor beta chains were read from a single sample in a study of T cell repertoires in cytomegalovirus infection. TCRdb ran MiXCR on the reads and lists one entry per CDR3 protein. The sample has about 310,000 distinct CDR3 sequences, under 20% seen once. The sequencing input was PBMCs. These receptor sequences come from a human donor in good health (CMV status not recorded). Some clones in this sample may be carry-over from other donors' samples. The CDR3 runs from the conserved cysteine through the conserved F or W. Each record gives: V gene, clone size, D gene, J gene, CDR3 DNA, CDR3 protein. The D gene is left open where the match is weak. Clone size is shown for a subset of rows, as once, few, many or a class of expanded clone.

>TRBV7-4|many|NA|TRBJ1-6
TGTGCCAGATCGGTACATTTCCGTCGGATTGGGGGAACCAATTCACCCCTCCACTTT
CARSVHFRRIGGTNSPLHF
>TRBV12-3/TRBV12-4|once|TRBD1|TRBJ1-3
TGTGCCAGCAGTGGAGAAGGACAGGGAGGGGGAAACACCATATATTTT
CASSGEGQGGGNTIYF
>TRBV7-2|many|NA|TRBJ2-7
TGTGCCAGCAGCCCCCAAGGGTGGGGGGGCGCCTACGAGCAGTACTTC
CASSPQGWGGAYEQYF
>TRBV10-3|NA|TRBD1|TRBJ1-1
TGTGCCATTGCAAATGGACAGGGCTCCACTGAAGCTTTCTTT
CAIANGQGSTEAFF
>TRBV7-2|many|NA|TRBJ2-3
TGTGCCACCAAGCTGGACCGTGTTGGCACAGATACGCAGTATTTT
CATKLDRVGTDTQYF
>TRBV28|few|NA|TRBJ2-1
TGTGCCAGCAGTACCAACGGGCCTTCGAGCTCCTACAATGAGCAGTTCTTC
CASSTNGPSSSYNEQFF
>TRBV7-2|few|NA|TRBJ2-1
TGTGCCAGCAGCTTAGCTCGTGTGTGGGAGAGTAACACTGAGCAGTTCTTC
CASSLARVWESNTEQFF
>TRBV7-4|many|NA|TRBJ1-5
TGTGCCAGCAGCTCCCCTGTTGGGAAGCCCAATCAGCCCCAGCATTTT
CASSSPVGKPNQPQHF
>TRBV6-1|NA|NA|TRBJ2-1
TGTGCCAGCGGGAAGCAGGGGAGCTACAATGAGCAGTTCTTC
CASGKQGSYNEQFF
>TRBV6-5|many|NA|TRBJ2-7
TGTGCCAGCAGTACCAATTACGAGCAGTACTTC
CASSTNYEQYF
>TRBV7-2|many|TRBD1|TRBJ1-2
TGTGCCAGCAGTTTTGGACAGGGGAACTATGGCTACACCTTC
CASSFGQGNYGYTF
>TRBV12-3/TRBV12-4|few|TRBD2|TRBJ2-5
TGTGCCAGCAGTTTGATGAGCGGGGGTGAGACCCAGTACTTC
CASSLMSGGETQYF
>TRBV7-2|many|TRBD2|TRBJ2-5
TGTGCCAGCCGAGCGGGGGGTGGAGAGACCCAGTACTTC
CASRAGGGETQYF
>TRBV29-1|NA|TRBD1|TRBJ2-7
TGCAGCGTCCGGAGCCCGGGACAGGGACCCTACGAGCAGTACTTC
CSVRSPGQGPYEQYF
>TRBV7-2|many|TRBD2|TRBJ2-1
TGTGCCAGCAGCTTAATGGGGCTAGCGGGGGGAATATACAATGAGCAGTTCTTC
CASSLMGLAGGIYNEQFF
>TRBV12-3/TRBV12-4|NA|TRBD1|TRBJ2-2
TGTGCCAGCAGGGACAGACAGGGAAGCACCGGGGAGCTGTTTTTT
CASRDRQGSTGELFF
>TRBV7-2|many|TRBD1|TRBJ1-2
TGTGCCAGCAGCTCCGAACAGGGGGCGCTTTGGTCTGGCTACACCTTC
CASSSEQGALWSGYTF
>TRBV28|NA|NA|TRBJ1-2
TGTGCCAGCAGTACCCCCAAACCTGCTAACTATGGCTACACCTTC
CASSTPKPANYGYTF
>TRBV7-2|NA|NA|TRBJ1-2
TGTGCCAGCAGCTCACTCCCGGGAGGGGGAGCCATCTATGGCTACACCTTC
CASSSLPGGGAIYGYTF
>TRBV28|NA|NA|TRBJ1-3
TGTGCCAGCAGGTCAGGGAGTACTGGAAACACCATATATTTT
CASRSGSTGNTIYF
>TRBV7-2|many|NA|TRBJ1-3
TGTGCCAGCAGCTTAGCCCCATCGGGTCAGGGATCTGCTGGAAACACCATATATTTT
CASSLAPSGQGSAGNTIYF
>TRBV5-1|few|NA|TRBJ1-3
TGCGCCAGCAGCTTGGCAGGCGGGCCTGGAAACACCATATATTTT
CASSLAGGPGNTIYF
>TRBV4-1|NA|NA|TRBJ1-1
TGCGCCAGCAGCCAAGAACTTCGGCAGGGGAATCCTGAAGCTTTCTTT
CASSQELRQGNPEAFF
>TRBV4-1|few|NA|TRBJ1-6
TGCGCCAGCAGCCAACCCCGGGGGCACAGCTCCTATAATTCACCCCTCCACTTT
CASSQPRGHSSYNSPLHF
>TRBV28|many|NA|TRBJ2-4
TGTGCCAGCGGAATGGAGGGCATTCAGTACTTC
CASGMEGIQYF
>TRBV20-1|many|TRBD1|TRBJ2-5
TGCAGTGCGATAGACAGGGCGGAGACCCAGTACTTC
CSAIDRAETQYF
>TRBV4-1|few|TRBD1|TRBJ2-3
TGCGCCAGCAGCCGATCCCCCTACAGGGGGCGGGTGGATACGCAGTATTTT
CASSRSPYRGRVDTQYF
>TRBV11-2|NA|TRBD1|TRBJ2-7
TGTGCCAGCAGCCCCAGGAATGCCAGGGGGTACGAGCAGTACTTC
CASSPRNARGYEQYF
>TRBV4-3|few|NA|TRBJ1-1
TGCGCCAGCAGCCAAGATGGGGCGAGGGCAGTTGCTTTCTTT
CASSQDGARAVAFF
>TRBV7-3|NA|TRBD2|TRBJ2-3
TGTGCCAGCAGCCCCGGGGGGAGAGGTAGGACGCAGTATTTT
CASSPGGRGRTQYF
>TRBV11-3|many|NA|TRBJ2-7
TGTGCCAGCAGACGAGGCAGGGCCTACGAGCAGTACTTC
CASRRGRAYEQYF
>TRBV12-3/TRBV12-4|many|TRBD1|TRBJ1-2
TGTGCCAGCAGCAACGACAGGGGATACAACTATGGCTACACCTTC
CASSNDRGYNYGYTF
>TRBV2|NA|TRBD2|TRBJ2-4
TGTGCCAGCAGGGGGACTAGCGCCAAAAACATTCAGTACTTC
CASRGTSAKNIQYF
>TRBV7-6|many|NA|TRBJ2-3
TGTGCCAGCAGCCCGAACTTGGCGGGGCAGAGGGATACGCAGTATTTT
CASSPNLAGQRDTQYF
>TRBV2|few|NA|TRBJ1-2
TGTGCCAGCACAGCTCTTTCGGGCTACACCTTC
CASTALSGYTF
>TRBV7-9|NA|NA|TRBJ1-1
TGTGCCAGCAGCTTGCGGCCACCTACTGATGAAGCTTTCTTT
CASSLRPPTDEAFF
>TRBV7-2|few|NA|TRBJ1-2
TGTGCCAGCAGCTTAGGACAGGATCGCAACTATGGCTACACCTTC
CASSLGQDRNYGYTF
>TRBV7-6|NA|TRBD2|TRBJ2-7
TGTGCCAGCAGCCCGCTAGCGGAATACTCCTACGAGCAGTACTTC
CASSPLAEYSYEQYF
>TRBV20-1|NA|NA|TRBJ2-5
TGCAGTGCCCGCCCCCAAGAGACCCAGTACTTC
CSARPQETQYF
>TRBV7-2|many|TRBD2|TRBJ2-3
TGTGCCAGCAGCTTAGTGGCTAGCGGGGGCTCAGATACGCAGTATTTT
CASSLVASGGSDTQYF
>TRBV7-2|many|TRBD1|TRBJ2-7
TGTGCCAGCAGCAAGACAGGGAATGGCGAGCAGTACTTC
CASSKTGNGEQYF
>TRBV10-3|many|NA|TRBJ2-3
TGTGCCATCAGCGGGCAGACAGGTAGCACAGATACGCAGTATTTT
CAISGQTGSTDTQYF
>TRBV6-2/TRBV6-3|NA|TRBD1|TRBJ2-7
TGTGCCAGCAGCAGCCCCGGGACAGGGGACTTCCATAGCGACGAGCAGTACTTC
CASSSPGTGDFHSDEQYF
>TRBV7-2|many|NA|TRBJ1-1
TGTGCCAGCAGCTCGGGCCCCGACGTCGGCACTGAAGCTTTCTTT
CASSSGPDVGTEAFF
>TRBV7-6|many|TRBD2|TRBJ2-5
TGTGCCAGCAGCTTAGGGCGGGGGGCGGCCCAGTACCAAGAGACCCAGTACTTC
CASSLGRGAAQYQETQYF